The 2 T cell receptor beta chains presented below share a single source sample, sequenced in a study of blood T cells in healthy people across ages. For the second PCR, which ran for 7 to 11 cycles, a sample-barcoded 5' primer and a J-beta primer mix were used. TCRdb reprocessed the 5' RACE reads via MiXCR and lists one record per CDR3 protein. The sample includes around 1,900,000 distinct CDR3 sequences, 35% to 50% of them seen just once. The specimen sequenced was blood. All receptors come from a human donor in good health.

This clonotype was counted between two and nine times. The genes are TRBV20-1 and TRBJ2-7; TRBD1 is a possible D gene (5 bases). Germline CDR1 and CDR2: DFQATT and SNEGSKA (reference sequence). The CDR3 consists of 16 residues. The ends were cut back, 6 bases at V and 0 bases at J, with 21 bases in the middle. The CDR3 protein is CSAKKGGHLRSYEQYF. CDR3 coding DNA: TGCAGTGCCAAGAAGGGCGGACACCTCCGCTCCTACGAGCAGTACTTC.

This clonotype was counted between two and nine times. The rearrangement links TRBV29-1 to TRBJ2-1; D gene unclear. Trimming removed 4 bases from V and 7 bases from J, with 11 bases in between. This CDR3 is built from 12 residues. Per the germline V gene, CDR1 is SQVTM and CDR2 is ANQGSEA. The DNA for the CDR3 is TGCAGCGTTGCTAGTCTCGGGAATGAGCAGTTCTTC. Its translation is CSVASLGNEQFF.